This TCR beta chain comes out of a study of regulatory T cells in long-lasting Graves disease. Time point: newly diagnosed GD, antithyroid drugs for less than 3 months. The TCR library was prepared using RNA isolated from PBMCs. Study-level findings and limits: Persistent Graves' disease cases displayed lower TCR diversity than newly diagnosed ones.

Combining iRepertoire HTBI primers with Arm-PCR of CDR3 regions, the authors built TCR beta libraries. TCRdb fed the multiplex PCR reads into MiXCR, producing one record per CDR3 protein. The repertoire consists of some 500,000 distinct CDR3 sequences, with roughly 15% occurring once and the leading ten covering 20% to 30%. To note about this clonotype: Its antigen is undetermined.

The sample was also reused in another study, on T cells in Graves' hyperthyroidism and ophthalmopathy.

The TCR was taken from a middle-aged woman with Graves disease. The input for sequencing was peripheral blood mononuclear cells (PBMCs), taken at new diagnosis, from a patient treated with antithyroid drugs.

In DNA, the CDR3 is TGTGCCAGCAGCTTAGGATCAAGACCCGCCACCGGGGAGCTGTTTTTT. As protein: CASSLGSRPATGELFF. V gene TRBV28 combines with J gene TRBJ2-2; D is unresolved. Germline V gene sequence: CDR1 MDHEN, CDR2 SYDVKM. The CDR3 is made up of 16 amino acids. V lost 6 bases to trimming and J lost 4 bases, with 18 bases between them.